Sequencing of this TCR beta chain was carried out in a study of OX40 agonist ivuxolimab in advanced cancers. The overall study: Patients received intravenous ivuxolimab every 2 weeks at 0.01 to 10 mg/kg.

Concerning this clone itself: What it binds is unknown.

Findings and limits, study-wide: Averaging showed that CD8+ T cells had more expanded clones than CD4+ did.

Trimming took 2 bases from V and 10 from J, leaving 11 bases between them. This CDR3 region has 12 residues. Germline CDR1 and CDR2: LNHDA and SQIVND (reference sequence). The protocol was immunoSEQ multiplex PCR, while the TCRdb copy is restricted to in-frame clones and leaves out a portion. Of around 95,000 clones detected, around 90% appear once; the ten largest clones hold around 0.58%. Material: CD4+ or CD8+ T cells sorted from blood, obtained in a trial of the OX40 agonist ivuxolimab. The chain employs TRBV19 and TRBJ1-1; D unclear. The source of this sequence is an adult with an advanced solid tumor such as melanoma, head and neck, liver or kidney cancer. CDR3 sequence: CASSISPWGAFF. In DNA form, the CDR3 reads TGTGCCAGTAGTATATCCCCTTGGGGAGCTTTCTTT.